Listed below are T cell receptor beta chains from one sample, sequenced in a study of CD8+CD57+ T cells in acquired aplastic anemia. TCRdb reprocessed the reads with MiXCR, giving one entry per CDR3 protein. The table shows about 220,000 distinct CDR3 sequences, with more than 45% occurring only once. Sequencing input: sorted CD4+, CD8+, or CD8+CD57+ T cells (not recorded which) from PBMCs. These receptors were obtained from a human donor with aplastic anemia. Both conserved end residues are part of each CDR3. D genes are given only for firm matches. Only part of the rows carry a size: once, few, many, or a class if the clone is expanded.

J gene: TRBJ1-6
D gene: .
clone size: many
V gene: TRBV20-1
CDR3 protein: CSARAPRDGIATPLHF
CDR3 DNA: TGCAGTGCTAGGGCCCCAAGGGACGGAATAGCGACACCCCTCCACTTT

J gene: TRBJ1-2
D gene: .
clone size: .
V gene: TRBV7-8
CDR3 protein: CASSHEAGYGYTF
CDR3 DNA: TGTGCCAGCAGCCATGAGGCAGGGTACGGCTACACCTTC

J gene: TRBJ1-1
D gene: TRBD1
clone size: .
V gene: TRBV7-8
CDR3 protein: CASSGPDRGLYTEAFF
CDR3 DNA: TGTGCCAGCAGCGGACCCGACAGGGGGCTTTACACTGAAGCTTTCTTT

J gene: TRBJ1-5
D gene: .
clone size: .
V gene: TRBV20-1
CDR3 protein: CSATRTVNQPQHF
CDR3 DNA: TGCAGTGCTACACGGACAGTCAATCAGCCCCAGCATTTT

J gene: TRBJ2-2
D gene: .
clone size: .
V gene: TRBV5-1
CDR3 protein: CASSSRQNGGELFF
CDR3 DNA: TGCGCCAGCAGCTCAAGGCAAAATGGCGGGGAGCTGTTTTTT

J gene: TRBJ2-5
D gene: TRBD1
clone size: once
V gene: TRBV25-1
CDR3 protein: CASSQLFPGQGAGETQYF
CDR3 DNA: TGTGCCAGCAGCCAACTTTTCCCGGGACAGGGGGCAGGAGAGACCCAGTACTTC

J gene: TRBJ2-3
D gene: .
clone size: few
V gene: TRBV4-3
CDR3 protein: CAGSQDRRSTDTQYF
CDR3 DNA: TGCGCCGGCAGCCAAGATAGGCGAAGCACAGATACGCAGTATTTT

J gene: TRBJ1-5
D gene: .
clone size: .
V gene: TRBV7-9
CDR3 protein: CASSLEQDGHQPQHF
CDR3 DNA: TGTGCCAGCAGCTTAGAGCAGGACGGTCATCAGCCCCAGCATTTT

J gene: TRBJ2-1
D gene: TRBD2
clone size: .
V gene: TRBV19
CDR3 protein: CASRLTSGRVDEQFF
CDR3 DNA: TGTGCCAGTAGATTGACTAGCGGGAGGGTCGATGAGCAGTTCTTC

J gene: TRBJ2-7
D gene: .
clone size: .
V gene: TRBV25-1
CDR3 protein: CASSLSAQDYEQYF
CDR3 DNA: TGTGCCAGCAGTTTAAGTGCCCAGGACTACGAGCAGTACTTC

J gene: TRBJ2-2
D gene: TRBD1
clone size: .
V gene: TRBV24-1
CDR3 protein: CATSEIPGQDTGELFF
CDR3 DNA: TGTGCCACCAGTGAAATCCCGGGACAGGACACCGGGGAGCTGTTTTTT

J gene: TRBJ1-2
D gene: TRBD1
clone size: .
V gene: TRBV24-1
CDR3 protein: CATSKGGADYGYTF
CDR3 DNA: TGTGCCACCAGTAAAGGGGGCGCGGACTATGGCTACACCTTC

J gene: TRBJ1-5
D gene: .
clone size: .
V gene: TRBV7-9
CDR3 protein: CASSSDGAGQPQHF
CDR3 DNA: TGTGCCAGCAGCTCGGACGGAGCAGGACAGCCCCAGCATTTT

J gene: TRBJ1-1
D gene: TRBD1
clone size: .
V gene: TRBV6-5
CDR3 protein: CASRRTGSTEAFF
CDR3 DNA: TGTGCCAGCAGGCGGACAGGGAGCACTGAAGCTTTCTTT

J gene: TRBJ2-1
D gene: TRBD2
clone size: .
V gene: TRBV25-1
CDR3 protein: CASSRLAVYNEQFF
CDR3 DNA: TGTGCCAGCAGTAGACTAGCGGTATACAATGAGCAGTTCTTC

J gene: TRBJ2-2
D gene: .
clone size: many
V gene: TRBV9
CDR3 protein: CASSPSSGELFF
CDR3 DNA: TGTGCCAGCAGCCCCTCATCCGGGGAGCTGTTTTTT

J gene: TRBJ2-7
D gene: TRBD1
clone size: .
V gene: TRBV25-1
CDR3 protein: CASSETGGEQYF
CDR3 DNA: TGTGCCAGCAGTGAAACAGGGGGCGAGCAGTACTTC

J gene: TRBJ1-2
D gene: TRBD1
clone size: .
V gene: TRBV5-1
CDR3 protein: CASSLPVTGAYGYTF
CDR3 DNA: TGCGCCAGCAGCTTGCCCGTGACAGGGGCCTATGGCTACACCTTC

J gene: TRBJ1-6
D gene: .
clone size: .
V gene: TRBV19
CDR3 protein: CASSLASNNEQFFGPGTGNSPLHF
CDR3 DNA: .

J gene: TRBJ1-2
D gene: .
clone size: many
V gene: TRBV7-2
CDR3 protein: CASSLANPHYTF
CDR3 DNA: TGTGCCAGCAGCTTAGCGAACCCCCACTACACCTTC

J gene: TRBJ1-2
D gene: .
clone size: .
V gene: TRBV9
CDR3 protein: CASSPPGEPYGYTF
CDR3 DNA: TGTGCCAGCAGCCCGCCCGGGGAACCGTATGGCTACACCTTC

J gene: TRBJ2-1
D gene: TRBD2
clone size: .
V gene: TRBV29-1
CDR3 protein: CSAGTSDHF
CDR3 DNA: TGCAGCGCCGGGACTAGCGATCACTTC

J gene: TRBJ1-4
D gene: .
clone size: .
V gene: TRBV24-1
CDR3 protein: CATSAQTRKLFF
CDR3 DNA: TGTGCCACCAGTGCCCAGACCCGAAAACTGTTTTTT

J gene: TRBJ1-6
D gene: .
clone size: .
V gene: TRBV2
CDR3 protein: CASNLQRLDNSPLHF
CDR3 DNA: TGTGCCAGCAACCTACAGCGTTTGGATAATTCACCCCTCCACTTT

J gene: TRBJ2-5
D gene: TRBD2
clone size: many
V gene: TRBV4-1
CDR3 protein: CASSGHLAGDGETQYF
CDR3 DNA: TGCGCCAGCAGCGGACATCTAGCGGGGGACGGAGAGACCCAGTACTTC

J gene: TRBJ2-3
D gene: .
clone size: .
V gene: TRBV7-9
CDR3 protein: CASSTADTQYF
CDR3 DNA: TGTGCCAGCTCCACGGCAGATACGCAGTATTTT

J gene: TRBJ2-1
D gene: .
clone size: many
V gene: TRBV7-9
CDR3 protein: CASSGGTPHNEQFF
CDR3 DNA: TGTGCCAGCAGCGGCGGGACACCCCACAATGAGCAGTTCTTC

J gene: TRBJ1-1
D gene: .
clone size: many
V gene: TRBV2
CDR3 protein: CASSLRRSEAFF
CDR3 DNA: TGTGCCAGCAGCCTAAGGCGTTCGGAAGCTTTCTTT

J gene: TRBJ1-1
D gene: .
clone size: many
V gene: TRBV4-1
CDR3 protein: CASSQDPGSGMNTEAFF
CDR3 DNA: TGCGCCAGCAGCCAAGATCCGGGGAGCGGGATGAACACTGAAGCTTTCTTT

J gene: TRBJ2-5
D gene: .
clone size: many
V gene: TRBV7-9
CDR3 protein: CASSIDRREETQYF
CDR3 DNA: TGTGCCAGCAGCATAGACAGACGCGAAGAGACCCAGTACTTC

J gene: TRBJ1-5
D gene: TRBD1
clone size: .
V gene: TRBV9
CDR3 protein: CASSLRQGSNQPQHF
CDR3 DNA: TGTGCCAGCAGCCTCAGACAGGGGAGCAATCAGCCCCAGCATTTT

J gene: TRBJ2-7
D gene: TRBD2
clone size: many
V gene: TRBV24-1
CDR3 protein: CATSPTSGRLSYEQYF
CDR3 DNA: TGTGCCACCAGCCCGACTAGCGGGAGGCTCTCCTACGAGCAGTACTTC

J gene: TRBJ2-6
D gene: .
clone size: .
V gene: TRBV15
CDR3 protein: CATSGEESGANVLTF
CDR3 DNA: TGTGCCACCAGCGGGGAGGAATCTGGGGCCAACGTCCTGACTTTC

J gene: TRBJ1-4
D gene: .
clone size: .
V gene: TRBV10-3
CDR3 protein: CASSEVTGSNERLFF
CDR3 DNA: TGTGCCAGCAGTGAAGTGACGGGGAGTAATGAAAGACTGTTTTTT

J gene: TRBJ1-2
D gene: .
clone size: many
V gene: TRBV5-6
CDR3 protein: CASSLGFQDGYTF
CDR3 DNA: TGTGCCAGCAGCTTGGGGTTTCAAGATGGCTACACCTTC

J gene: TRBJ1-6
D gene: .
clone size: many
V gene: TRBV5-6
CDR3 protein: CASSLGGGSALHF
CDR3 DNA: TGTGCCAGCAGCTTGGGGGGCGGGTCGGCCCTCCACTTT

J gene: TRBJ2-1
D gene: TRBD2
clone size: few
V gene: TRBV11-2
CDR3 protein: CASSSLAGGLDEQFF
CDR3 DNA: TGTGCCAGCAGCTCGCTAGCGGGGGGGCTAGACGAGCAGTTCTTC

J gene: TRBJ2-1
D gene: .
clone size: few
V gene: TRBV9
CDR3 protein: CASSVSRGGINEQFF
CDR3 DNA: TGTGCCAGCAGCGTAAGCAGGGGGGGCATTAATGAGCAGTTCTTC

J gene: TRBJ2-5
D gene: TRBD1
clone size: many
V gene: TRBV6-2/TRBV6-3
CDR3 protein: CASWRQGKYQETQYF
CDR3 DNA: TGTGCCAGCTGGAGACAGGGGAAATACCAAGAGACCCAGTACTTC

J gene: TRBJ1-1
D gene: TRBD1
clone size: few
V gene: TRBV30
CDR3 protein: CAWMRDSHPPEAFF
CDR3 DNA: TGTGCCTGGATGAGGGACAGTCATCCCCCTGAAGCTTTCTTT

J gene: TRBJ2-1
D gene: TRBD2
clone size: many
V gene: TRBV7-3
CDR3 protein: CASSLGGLAEVGEQFF
CDR3 DNA: TGTGCCAGCAGCTTAGGGGGACTAGCGGAGGTCGGTGAGCAGTTCTTC

J gene: TRBJ2-6
D gene: .
clone size: .
V gene: TRBV4-2
CDR3 protein: CTSSQGRGSGANVLTF
CDR3 DNA: TGTACCAGCAGCCAAGGCCGGGGCTCTGGGGCCAACGTCCTGACTTTC

J gene: TRBJ1-1
D gene: .
clone size: many
V gene: TRBV29-1
CDR3 protein: CSVEETVNTEAFF
CDR3 DNA: TGCAGCGTTGAAGAGACAGTGAACACTGAAGCTTTCTTT